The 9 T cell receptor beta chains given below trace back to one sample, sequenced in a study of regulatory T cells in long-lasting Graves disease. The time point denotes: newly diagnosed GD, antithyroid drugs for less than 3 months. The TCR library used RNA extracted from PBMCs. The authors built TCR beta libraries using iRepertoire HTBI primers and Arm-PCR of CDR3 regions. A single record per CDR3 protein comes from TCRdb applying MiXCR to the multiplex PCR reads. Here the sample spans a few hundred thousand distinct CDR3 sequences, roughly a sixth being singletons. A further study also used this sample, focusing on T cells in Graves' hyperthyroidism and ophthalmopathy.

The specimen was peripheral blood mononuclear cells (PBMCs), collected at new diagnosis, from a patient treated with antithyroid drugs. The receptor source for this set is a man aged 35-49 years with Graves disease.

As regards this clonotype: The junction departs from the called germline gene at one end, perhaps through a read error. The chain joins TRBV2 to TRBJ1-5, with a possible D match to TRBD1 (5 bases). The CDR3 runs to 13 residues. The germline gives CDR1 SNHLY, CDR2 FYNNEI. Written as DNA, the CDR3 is TGTGCCGGCAGAGGGGACGGAAATCAGCCCCAGCATTTT. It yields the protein CAGRGDGNQPQHF. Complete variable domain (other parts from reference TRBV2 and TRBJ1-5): EPEVTQTPSHQVTQMGQEVILRCVPISNHLYFYWYRQILGQKVEFLVSFYNNEISEKSEIFDDQFSVERPDGSNFTLKIRSTKLEDSAMYFCAGRGDGNQPQHFGDGTRLSIL.

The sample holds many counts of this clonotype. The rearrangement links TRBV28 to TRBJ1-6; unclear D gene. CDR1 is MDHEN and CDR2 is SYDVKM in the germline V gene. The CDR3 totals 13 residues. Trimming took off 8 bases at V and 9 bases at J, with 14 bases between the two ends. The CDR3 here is CASVPTLVSPLHF. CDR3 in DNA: TGTGCCAGCGTACCTACGTTGGTTTCACCCCTCCACTTT.

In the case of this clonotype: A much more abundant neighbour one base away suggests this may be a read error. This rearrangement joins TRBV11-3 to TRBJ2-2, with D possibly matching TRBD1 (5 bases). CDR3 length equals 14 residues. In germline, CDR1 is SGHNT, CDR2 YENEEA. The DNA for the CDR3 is TGTGCCGGCAGCTTAGGCAGGGACACCGGGGAGCTGTTTTTT. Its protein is CAGSLGRDTGELFF.

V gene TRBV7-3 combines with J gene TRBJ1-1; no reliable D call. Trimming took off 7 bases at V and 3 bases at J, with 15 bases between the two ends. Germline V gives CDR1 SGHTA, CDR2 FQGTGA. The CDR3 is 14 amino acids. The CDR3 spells CASTRLSVDTEAFF. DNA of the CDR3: TGTGCCAGCACTAGGCTATCGGTGGACACTGAAGCTTTCTTT.

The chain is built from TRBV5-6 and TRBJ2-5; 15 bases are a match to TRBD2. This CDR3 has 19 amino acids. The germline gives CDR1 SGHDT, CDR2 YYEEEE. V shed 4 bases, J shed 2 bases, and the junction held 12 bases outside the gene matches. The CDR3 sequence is CASSPPGLAGGLGQETQYF. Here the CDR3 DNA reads TGTGCCAGCAGCCCACCCGGACTAGCGGGGGGGCTCGGGCAAGAGACCCAGTACTTC.

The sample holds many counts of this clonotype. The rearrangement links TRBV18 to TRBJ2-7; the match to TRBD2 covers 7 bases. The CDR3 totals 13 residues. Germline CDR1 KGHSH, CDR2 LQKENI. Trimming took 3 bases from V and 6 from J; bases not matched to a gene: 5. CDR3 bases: TGTGCCAGCTCACCCTGGGAGGGGCTCGAGCAGTACTTC. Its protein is CASSPWEGLEQYF.

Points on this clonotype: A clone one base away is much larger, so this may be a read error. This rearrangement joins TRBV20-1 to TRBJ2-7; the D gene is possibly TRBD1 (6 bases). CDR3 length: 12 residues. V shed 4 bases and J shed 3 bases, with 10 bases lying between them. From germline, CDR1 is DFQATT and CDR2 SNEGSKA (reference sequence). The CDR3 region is CSATLQGYEQYF. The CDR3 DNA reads TGCAGTGCTACATTACAGGGCTACGAGCAGTACTTC.

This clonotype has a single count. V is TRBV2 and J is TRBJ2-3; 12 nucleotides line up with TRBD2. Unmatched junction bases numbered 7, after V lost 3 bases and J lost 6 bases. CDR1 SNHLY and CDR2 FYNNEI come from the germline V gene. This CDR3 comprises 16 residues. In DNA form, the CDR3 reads TGTGCCAGCAGTGACCCTAGCGGGGGGGCCGGTGATACGCAGTATTTT. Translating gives CASSDPSGGAGDTQYF.

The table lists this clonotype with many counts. The CDR3: CASSLVAVSGELFF. The CDR3 DNA follows: TGTGCCAGCAGCTTAGTAGCAGTTTCCGGGGAGCTGTTTTTT. The gene calls are TRBV7-2 and TRBJ2-2, with D hard to call. V was shortened by 1 base and J by 6 bases, with 9 bases between the two germline ends. This CDR3 region has 14 residues. Germline V CDR1 and CDR2: SGHTA, FQGNSA.